These T cell receptor beta chains were read from a single sample in a study of T cells in Graves' hyperthyroidism and ophthalmopathy. TCRdb passed the multiplex PCR reads through MiXCR, listing each CDR3 protein once. The sample records 470,000 or so distinct CDR3 sequences, around 21% being singletons. The sample comprised blood. Receptor source: a man aged 18 to 29 with Graves' hyperthyroidism. CDR3s leave out the opening cysteine and the closing phenylalanine or tryptophan.

j_gene: TRBJ2-5
v_gene: TRBV6-5
CDR3aa: ASSYLNMGLLPPTQY

j_gene: TRBJ1-1
v_gene: TRBV6-1
CDR3aa: ASRVPWTEAF

j_gene: TRBJ1-2
v_gene: TRBV11-3
CDR3aa: ASSLKDIYGYT

j_gene: TRBJ1-1
v_gene: TRBV12-3/TRBV12-4
CDR3aa: ASTISQNTEAF

j_gene: TRBJ1-1
v_gene: TRBV28
CDR3aa: ASSVAGAQTEAF

j_gene: TRBJ1-6
v_gene: TRBV6-5
CDR3aa: ASIWTGNSPLH

j_gene: TRBJ2-4
v_gene: TRBV7-9
CDR3aa: ASSLASIAKNIKY

j_gene: TRBJ1-1
v_gene: TRBV5-1
CDR3aa: ASSLSQGSEAF

j_gene: TRBJ1-5
v_gene: TRBV10-3
CDR3aa: AIAALGDQPQH

j_gene: TRBJ1-2
v_gene: TRBV6-5
CDR3aa: ASSRENYGYT

j_gene: TRBJ2-7
v_gene: TRBV5-1
CDR3aa: ASYDFSYEQY

j_gene: TRBJ2-5
v_gene: TRBV3-1
CDR3aa: ASSQDPQPGKYQY

j_gene: TRBJ2-5
v_gene: TRBV29-1
CDR3aa: SVELAGVTQETQY

j_gene: TRBJ2-2
v_gene: TRBV29-1
CDR3aa: SVKGTSGRSNTGELF

j_gene: TRBJ1-2
v_gene: TRBV20-1
CDR3aa: SAASRDRNYGYT

j_gene: TRBJ1-2
v_gene: TRBV6-2/TRBV6-3
CDR3aa: ASSDRVGNYGYT

j_gene: TRBJ1-2
v_gene: TRBV20-1
CDR3aa: SAPQGDRGTTPNYGYT

j_gene: TRBJ2-7
v_gene: TRBV27
CDR3aa: ASSLGLGLYEQY

j_gene: TRBJ1-3
v_gene: TRBV2
CDR3aa: ASSPGQNSGNTIY

j_gene: TRBJ2-7
v_gene: TRBV10-3
CDR3aa: AISDLADGIYEQY

j_gene: TRBJ1-2
v_gene: TRBV12-3/TRBV12-4
CDR3aa: ASSFNIGRGSGYT

j_gene: TRBJ2-1
v_gene: TRBV12-3/TRBV12-4
CDR3aa: ASRSDKEVNEQF

j_gene: TRBJ2-5
v_gene: TRBV28
CDR3aa: ASRSRRTDQETQY

j_gene: TRBJ2-7
v_gene: TRBV6-2/TRBV6-3
CDR3aa: ASSLVVVAPSYEQY

j_gene: TRBJ2-5
v_gene: TRBV2
CDR3aa: ATAVVGETQY

j_gene: TRBJ2-7
v_gene: TRBV18
CDR3aa: ASSQQGEGYEQY

j_gene: TRBJ1-2
v_gene: TRBV6-5
CDR3aa: ASSYGHLLEGYT

j_gene: TRBJ1-3
v_gene: TRBV5-1
CDR3aa: ASSLGYSGNTIY

j_gene: TRBJ1-1
v_gene: TRBV4-1
CDR3aa: ASSQDRWTLNTEAF

j_gene: TRBJ1-2
v_gene: TRBV6-5
CDR3aa: ASSHRGGANYGYT

j_gene: TRBJ2-5
v_gene: TRBV11-2
CDR3aa: ASSADRGSGETQY

j_gene: TRBJ2-7
v_gene: TRBV7-9
CDR3aa: ASSLAAGGNEQY

j_gene: TRBJ2-7
v_gene: TRBV7-6
CDR3aa: ASSLASRFYEQY